Listed below are T cell receptor beta chains from one sample, sequenced in a study of OX40 agonist ivuxolimab in advanced cancers. Some clones are missing from TCRdb's copy, which holds only in-frame ones; the method was immunoSEQ multiplex PCR. The sample records some 21,000 clones, around two thirds being singletons. The sample consisted of CD4+ or CD8+ T cells sorted from blood, taken in a trial of the OX40 agonist ivuxolimab. These receptors originate from an adult with an advanced solid tumor such as melanoma, head and neck, liver or kidney cancer. Both conserved end residues are part of each CDR3. Each record gives: clone size, V gene, D gene, J gene, CDR3 protein, CDR3 DNA. The D gene is left open where the match is weak. Size is omitted from some rows. Given values are once, few, many or a class for expanded clones.

abundance: many
v_gene: TRBV19
d_gene: -
j_gene: TRBJ1-1
CDR3aa: CASSIGPGAEAFF
CDR3nt: TGTGCCAGTAGTATAGGCCCCGGAGCTGAAGCTTTCTTT

abundance: -
v_gene: TRBV29-1
d_gene: -
j_gene: TRBJ2-2
CDR3aa: CSVVSRDIPGELFF
CDR3nt: TGCAGCGTTGTTTCGCGGGACATCCCCGGGGAGCTGTTTTTT

abundance: -
v_gene: TRBV27
d_gene: TRBD1
j_gene: TRBJ2-4
CDR3aa: CASRLYPGQKNIQYF
CDR3nt: TGTGCCAGCAGGCTTTACCCGGGACAGAAAAACATTCAGTACTTC

abundance: -
v_gene: TRBV5-1
d_gene: -
j_gene: TRBJ1-1
CDR3aa: CASSFEGNEAFF
CDR3nt: TGCGCCAGCAGCTTCGAAGGGAATGAAGCTTTCTTT

abundance: -
v_gene: TRBV7-9
d_gene: TRBD1
j_gene: TRBJ2-7
CDR3aa: CASSSTGTGVEQYF
CDR3nt: TGTGCCAGCAGCTCGACCGGGACAGGGGTCGAGCAGTACTTC

abundance: -
v_gene: TRBV11-3
d_gene: -
j_gene: TRBJ1-2
CDR3aa: CASSLDQGQGYTF
CDR3nt: TGTGCCAGCAGCTTAGATCAGGGTCAAGGCTACACCTTC

abundance: -
v_gene: TRBV4-2
d_gene: TRBD2
j_gene: TRBJ2-5
CDR3aa: CASSQDLGGGPGETQYF
CDR3nt: TGTGCCAGCAGCCAAGATCTCGGGGGGGGCCCTGGAGAGACCCAGTACTTC

abundance: -
v_gene: TRBV7-9
d_gene: -
j_gene: TRBJ2-1
CDR3aa: CASSHRETYNEQFF
CDR3nt: TGTGCCAGCAGCCACCGCGAGACTTACAATGAGCAGTTCTTC

abundance: once
v_gene: TRBV15
d_gene: -
j_gene: TRBJ2-1
CDR3aa: CATSRVGNEQFF
CDR3nt: TGTGCCACCAGCAGAGTGGGGAATGAGCAGTTCTTC

abundance: -
v_gene: TRBV5-3
d_gene: -
j_gene: TRBJ1-1
CDR3aa: CARSLGRRQREAFF
CDR3nt: TGTGCCAGAAGCTTGGGGAGAAGGCAGCGTGAAGCTTTCTTT

abundance: -
v_gene: TRBV7-9
d_gene: -
j_gene: TRBJ1-2
CDR3aa: CASQGEENGYTF
CDR3nt: TGTGCCTCACAGGGAGAGGAGAACGGCTACACCTTC

abundance: -
v_gene: TRBV28
d_gene: TRBD1
j_gene: TRBJ1-4
CDR3aa: CASRWTGGDEKLFF
CDR3nt: TGTGCCAGCAGATGGACAGGGGGCGACGAAAAACTGTTTTTT

abundance: -
v_gene: TRBV13
d_gene: TRBD1
j_gene: TRBJ2-5
CDR3aa: CASSEITGTGGEETQYF
CDR3nt: TGTGCCAGCAGCGAAATAACCGGGACAGGGGGCGAAGAGACCCAGTACTTC

abundance: -
v_gene: TRBV6-6
d_gene: -
j_gene: TRBJ2-7
CDR3aa: CASSYQGGMGYEQYF
CDR3nt: TGTGCCAGCAGTTACCAGGGGGGAATGGGCTACGAGCAGTACTTC

abundance: -
v_gene: TRBV7-9
d_gene: TRBD1
j_gene: TRBJ2-1
CDR3aa: CASSLEQGALNEQFF
CDR3nt: TGTGCCAGCAGCTTGGAACAGGGGGCGCTTAATGAGCAGTTCTTC

abundance: -
v_gene: TRBV10-3
d_gene: TRBD1
j_gene: TRBJ2-1
CDR3aa: CAISDGTGSYNEQFF
CDR3nt: TGTGCCATCAGTGATGGGACAGGCTCCTACAATGAGCAGTTCTTC

abundance: -
v_gene: TRBV9
d_gene: -
j_gene: TRBJ1-1
CDR3aa: CASSVRGNTEAFF
CDR3nt: TGTGCCAGCAGCGTAAGGGGTAACACTGAAGCTTTCTTT

abundance: -
v_gene: TRBV28
d_gene: -
j_gene: TRBJ1-4
CDR3aa: CASRRHREGNEKLFF
CDR3nt: TGTGCCAGCAGACGGCACAGGGAGGGGAATGAAAAACTGTTTTTT

abundance: -
v_gene: TRBV5-6
d_gene: TRBD1
j_gene: TRBJ2-3
CDR3aa: CASSLVGGMTDTQYF
CDR3nt: TGTGCCAGCAGCTTGGTAGGGGGCATGACAGATACGCAGTATTTT

abundance: -
v_gene: TRBV10-3
d_gene: -
j_gene: TRBJ2-7
CDR3aa: CAITAGTGSSYEQYF
CDR3nt: TGTGCCATCACCGCCGGGACGGGGAGTTCCTACGAGCAGTACTTC

abundance: -
v_gene: TRBV9
d_gene: -
j_gene: TRBJ2-3
CDR3aa: CASSSGQTDTQYF
CDR3nt: TGTGCCAGCAGCTCTGGACAGACAGATACGCAGTATTTT

abundance: many
v_gene: TRBV5-4
d_gene: TRBD1
j_gene: TRBJ1-2
CDR3aa: CASSLGDRPNYGYTF
CDR3nt: TGTGCCAGCAGCTTGGGGGACAGGCCTAACTATGGCTACACCTTC

abundance: -
v_gene: TRBV10-3
d_gene: -
j_gene: TRBJ1-1
CDR3aa: CAISEPGGNTEAFF
CDR3nt: TGTGCCATCAGTGAGCCGGGAGGAAACACTGAAGCTTTCTTT

abundance: -
v_gene: TRBV27
d_gene: -
j_gene: TRBJ1-2
CDR3aa: CASGRNRPNYGYTF
CDR3nt: TGTGCCAGCGGACGGAACAGACCTAACTATGGCTACACCTTC

abundance: few
v_gene: TRBV27
d_gene: -
j_gene: TRBJ2-1
CDR3aa: CASSPNTVGTYNEQFF
CDR3nt: TGTGCCAGCAGTCCAAACACGGTGGGGACCTACAATGAGCAGTTCTTC

abundance: -
v_gene: TRBV19
d_gene: -
j_gene: TRBJ1-1
CDR3aa: CASSKLTEAFF
CDR3nt: TGTGCCAGCAGTAAGCTAACTGAAGCTTTCTTT

abundance: medium-sized
v_gene: TRBV19
d_gene: TRBD2
j_gene: TRBJ2-7
CDR3aa: CASSAGAYEQYF
CDR3nt: TGTGCCAGTAGTGCGGGGGCCTACGAGCAGTACTTC

abundance: -
v_gene: TRBV7-6
d_gene: TRBD2
j_gene: TRBJ2-1
CDR3aa: CASSLVTSGGFYNEQFF
CDR3nt: TGTGCCAGCAGCTTAGTTACTAGCGGGGGGTTCTACAATGAGCAGTTCTTC

abundance: -
v_gene: TRBV6-5
d_gene: TRBD2
j_gene: TRBJ2-5
CDR3aa: CASSSGLAGGPGMYF
CDR3nt: TGTGCCAGCAGTTCCGGACTAGCGGGAGGTCCGGGGATGTACTTC

abundance: many
v_gene: TRBV27
d_gene: -
j_gene: TRBJ2-2
CDR3aa: CASMPGTGELFF
CDR3nt: TGTGCCAGCATGCCGGGCACCGGGGAGCTGTTTTTT

abundance: -
v_gene: TRBV6-6
d_gene: -
j_gene: TRBJ1-2
CDR3aa: CASSLRTEEYGYTF
CDR3nt: TGTGCCAGCAGTCTCCGGACAGAAGAGTATGGCTACACCTTC

abundance: -
v_gene: TRBV2
d_gene: -
j_gene: TRBJ1-5
CDR3aa: CASGDNDQPQHF
CDR3nt: TGTGCCAGCGGGGACAACGATCAGCCCCAGCATTTT

abundance: -
v_gene: TRBV7-8
d_gene: TRBD2
j_gene: TRBJ2-1
CDR3aa: CASSPTSGGANEQFF
CDR3nt: TGTGCCAGCAGCCCGACTAGCGGGGGGGCTAATGAGCAGTTCTTC

abundance: -
v_gene: TRBV19
d_gene: -
j_gene: TRBJ2-1
CDR3aa: CASSTVAVPAYNEQFF
CDR3nt: TGTGCCAGTAGTACCGTAGCGGTACCCGCCTACAATGAGCAGTTCTTC

abundance: -
v_gene: TRBV29-1
d_gene: -
j_gene: TRBJ1-2
CDR3aa: CSVTIGGPGYTF
CDR3nt: TGCAGCGTAACTATCGGGGGTCCCGGCTACACCTTC

abundance: many
v_gene: TRBV7-9
d_gene: TRBD1
j_gene: TRBJ1-2
CDR3aa: CASSNTRTGGYGYTF
CDR3nt: TGTGCCAGCAGCAACACCCGTACAGGGGGCTATGGCTACACCTTC

abundance: -
v_gene: TRBV27
d_gene: -
j_gene: TRBJ1-1
CDR3aa: CASSYGTYEAFF
CDR3nt: TGTGCCAGCAGTTACGGCACGTATGAAGCTTTCTTT

abundance: once
v_gene: TRBV19
d_gene: -
j_gene: TRBJ2-1
CDR3aa: CASTDYSYNEQFF
CDR3nt: TGTGCCAGTACGGACTACTCCTACAATGAGCAGTTCTTC

abundance: -
v_gene: TRBV27
d_gene: -
j_gene: TRBJ2-7
CDR3aa: CASRRLTGSEQYF
CDR3nt: TGTGCCAGCAGGCGACTCACAGGGTCGGAGCAGTACTTC

abundance: -
v_gene: TRBV5-1
d_gene: -
j_gene: TRBJ2-3
CDR3aa: CASSTEGSSGGDTQYF
CDR3nt: TGCGCCAGCAGCACGGAGGGGTCCAGCGGTGGGGATACGCAGTATTTT

abundance: -
v_gene: TRBV7-9
d_gene: -
j_gene: TRBJ2-2
CDR3aa: CASSLAGANTGELFF
CDR3nt: TGTGCCAGCAGCTTAGCAGGGGCGAACACCGGGGAGCTGTTTTTT

abundance: -
v_gene: TRBV27
d_gene: -
j_gene: TRBJ2-1
CDR3aa: CASSFKSSYNEQFF
CDR3nt: TGTGCCAGCAGTTTTAAAAGCTCCTACAATGAGCAGTTCTTC

abundance: -
v_gene: TRBV9
d_gene: TRBD1
j_gene: TRBJ2-7
CDR3aa: CASSGWTGAEQYF
CDR3nt: TGTGCCAGCAGCGGTTGGACAGGGGCCGAGCAGTACTTC

abundance: -
v_gene: TRBV29-1
d_gene: -
j_gene: TRBJ2-7
CDR3aa: CSVAAGDEQYF
CDR3nt: TGCAGCGTTGCAGCAGGGGACGAGCAGTACTTC

abundance: -
v_gene: TRBV5-4
d_gene: -
j_gene: TRBJ2-7
CDR3aa: CASSLDLFTGNYEQYF
CDR3nt: TGTGCCAGCAGCTTGGACCTTTTCACAGGGAATTACGAGCAGTACTTC

abundance: -
v_gene: TRBV28
d_gene: -
j_gene: TRBJ2-5
CDR3aa: CASSSWDTQYF
CDR3nt: TGTGCCAGCAGTTCCTGGGACACCCAGTACTTC

abundance: once
v_gene: TRBV2
d_gene: TRBD1
j_gene: TRBJ1-4
CDR3aa: CASSEPGTAATNEKLFF
CDR3nt: TGTGCCAGCAGTGAACCCGGGACAGCCGCAACTAATGAAAAACTGTTTTTT

abundance: -
v_gene: TRBV20-1
d_gene: -
j_gene: TRBJ1-1
CDR3aa: CSVRTIVAFF
CDR3nt: TGCAGTGTCAGAACAATCGTAGCTTTCTTT

abundance: -
v_gene: TRBV19
d_gene: -
j_gene: TRBJ2-2
CDR3aa: CASSIDTGPDTGELFF
CDR3nt: TGTGCCAGTAGTATAGATACAGGGCCTGACACCGGGGAGCTGTTTTTT

abundance: once
v_gene: TRBV6-1
d_gene: -
j_gene: TRBJ2-5
CDR3aa: CASSEYSGAMVETQYF
CDR3nt: TGTGCCAGCAGTGAATATTCCGGGGCCATGGTAGAGACCCAGTACTTC

abundance: -
v_gene: TRBV9
d_gene: TRBD2
j_gene: TRBJ2-1
CDR3aa: CASSVVAGGRGAYNEQFF
CDR3nt: TGTGCCAGCAGCGTAGTGGCGGGGGGCCGGGGCGCCTACAATGAGCAGTTCTTC

abundance: once
v_gene: TRBV27
d_gene: -
j_gene: TRBJ1-1
CDR3aa: CASSFGWRTEAFF
CDR3nt: TGTGCCAGCAGTTTCGGGTGGAGAACTGAAGCTTTCTTT

abundance: -
v_gene: TRBV19
d_gene: TRBD1
j_gene: TRBJ1-1
CDR3aa: CASSRTGVNTEAFF
CDR3nt: TGTGCCAGTAGTCGGACAGGGGTGAACACTGAAGCTTTCTTT

abundance: few
v_gene: TRBV19
d_gene: TRBD1
j_gene: TRBJ1-5
CDR3aa: CASSIARTGGNQPQHF
CDR3nt: TGTGCCAGTAGTATAGCCCGGACAGGCGGCAATCAGCCCCAGCATTTT